This TCR beta chain was recovered during a study of sequential checkpoint blockade in melanoma. Trimming removed 3 bases from V and 3 bases from J, with 9 bases in between. This CDR3 is built from 13 residues. Germline V gene lookup returns CDR1 SGHDT and CDR2 YYEEEE. Noted treatment: randomized to nivolumab then ipilimumab (arm A) or the reverse (arm B). Generated by immunoSEQ multiplex PCR, the TCRdb table keeps only in-frame clones and is missing some. The data show 35,000 to 40,000 clones, with approximately 90% seen just once and around 11% held by the top ten. This sequence originates from a human donor with melanoma. V and J are TRBV5-6 and TRBJ1-1; D is unresolved. The source material was CD8+ T cells sorted from blood (inferred from file names), sampled from a patient given nivolumab and ipilimumab in sequence. The CDR3 DNA is TGTGCCAGCAGCTCTGATGCGGACACTGAAGCTTTCTTT. This encodes CASSSDADTEAFF.